The T cell receptor beta chain described here comes from a study of blood T cell repertoires in COVID-19. Across the study: Nucleic acid was either cDNA or gDNA, and it came from T cells, B-cell-depleted T cells, or PBMCs.

Generated by immunoSEQ multiplex PCR, the TCRdb table keeps only in-frame clones and is missing some. The sample yields about 270,000 clones, approximately 82% seen once. Sequenced: peripheral blood. The receptor was isolated from a woman aged 18-29 years with acute or convalescent COVID-19.

The CDR3: CASSHSSLDREEEQPQHF. The CDR3 coding sequence is TGCGCCAGCAGCCATTCGAGTCTGGACAGGGAAGAGGAGCAGCCCCAGCATTTT. The chain employs TRBV5-1 and TRBJ1-5, with TRBD1 matching 8 bases. CDR1 is SGHRS, CDR2 YFSETQ, per germline. The CDR3 is 18 residues long. Trimming cost V 4 bases and J 7 bases; bases outside gene matches: 19.